These 28 T cell receptor beta chains were sequenced from one sample in a study of regulatory T cells in long-lasting Graves disease. Time point defined: newly diagnosed GD, antithyroid drugs for less than 3 months. Following extraction of RNA from PBMCs, that RNA was used to make the TCR library. Both iRepertoire HTBI primers and Arm-PCR of CDR3 regions were used to build the TCR beta libraries. Each CDR3 protein gets one entry after TCRdb re-called the multiplex PCR reads with MiXCR. The sample carries around 460,000 distinct CDR3 sequences, 12% to 15% recorded once. The sample was also linked to a second study, of T cells in Graves' hyperthyroidism and ophthalmopathy.

The sample in question was peripheral blood mononuclear cells (PBMCs), obtained at new diagnosis, from a patient treated with antithyroid drugs. The receptors here all came from a woman aged 45-65 years with Graves disease.

This clonotype was observed many times. This chain uses TRBV11-2 with TRBJ2-2; TRBD2 is a possible D gene (6 bases). V shed 4 bases and J shed 1 base, with 13 bases lying between them. Germline V lookup: CDR1 SGHAT, CDR2 FQNNGV. CDR3 size: 16 residues. The CDR3 spells CASSWTGTGNTGELFF. In DNA form, the CDR3 reads TGTGCCAGCAGCTGGACCGGGACTGGGAACACCGGGGAGCTGTTTTTT.

This clonotype was recorded many times. The rearrangement links TRBV7-9 to TRBJ2-3, with 13 bases lining up with TRBD2. The CDR3 has 16 amino acids. The V gene's germline CDR1 is SEHNR and CDR2 FQNEAQ (reference sequence). Trimming cost V 3 bases and J 6 bases; bases outside gene matches: 6. The CDR3 bases are TGTGCCAGCAGCTTTCTAACTAGCGGGAGGGGCGATACGCAGTATTTT. This translates into CASSFLTSGRGDTQYF.

This clonotype was detected only a few times. The rearrangement uses TRBV30 and TRBJ1-4, with D maybe TRBD1 (5 bases). This CDR3 comprises 12 residues. Trimming cost V 5 bases and J 6 bases, with 10 bases left between them. Germline V gene lookup returns CDR1 GTSNPN and CDR2 SVGIG (reference sequence). The CDR3 sequence: CAWRGVDEKLFF. The CDR3 DNA reads as TGTGCCTGGCGAGGGGTTGATGAAAAACTGTTTTTT.

In this sample, this clonotype turned up a few times. This rearrangement joins TRBV5-1 to TRBJ1-5; D is unresolved. Germline lookup yields CDR1 SGHRS and CDR2 YFSETQ. Trimming left V 0 bases short and J 7 bases short, with 14 bases between. The CDR3 sequence is 15 residues long. The CDR3, as DNA: TGCGCCAGCAGCTTGGAGGGTTTCGACTACCAGCCCCAGCATTTT. This codes for CASSLEGFDYQPQHF.

The V gene is TRBV7-9, the J gene TRBJ1-2; TRBD1 aligns across 7 bases. Germline-derived CDR1 and CDR2 are SEHNR and FQNEAQ (reference sequence). The CDR3 totals 14 residues. The V segment lost 8 bases and the J segment 2 bases; nucleotides outside the gene matches: 8. CDR3 residues: CASRREGANYGYTF. CDR3 DNA sequence: TGTGCCAGCCGCAGAGAGGGGGCCAACTATGGCTACACCTTC.

This clonotype was observed a few times. This chain connects TRBV6-1 to TRBJ2-7; 13 nucleotides match TRBD2. Losses at the gene ends were 8 bases for V and 0 bases for J; bases not matched to a gene: 10. CDR3 length: 17 amino acids. The germline V gene encodes CDR1 MNHNS and CDR2 SASEGT. The CDR3, as DNA: TGTGCCAGCTCAATCCTAGGGACTAGCGGGATCTCCTACGAGCAGTACTTC. It translates to CASSILGTSGISYEQYF.

This clonotype was counted ten times or more. V is TRBV28 and J is TRBJ2-7; 10 bases line up with TRBD2. V lost 7 bases, J lost 2 bases, and 8 bases stayed unmatched. This CDR3 contains 15 residues. The germline V gene has CDR1 MDHEN and CDR2 SYDVKM. In nucleotides, the CDR3 is TGTGCCAGCAAAGTAACCGGGACTAGCGCCTACGAGCAGTACTTC. Residues: CASKVTGTSAYEQYF.

This clonotype was counted at least ten times. The V gene is TRBV28, the J gene TRBJ2-7; 12 bases map to TRBD2. CDR1 and CDR2 from the germline V gene are MDHEN and SYDVKM. Losses at the gene ends were 3 bases for V and 4 bases for J; bases not matched to a gene: 7. This CDR3 is 16 amino acids long. CDR3 sequence reads: CASSFMTSGSRYEQYF. The CDR3 DNA sequence: TGTGCCAGCAGTTTTATGACTAGCGGGAGTAGGTACGAGCAGTACTTC. The full variable domain, its missing parts supplied by reference TRBV28 and TRBJ2-7, is DVKVTQSSRYLVKRTGEKVFLECVQDMDHENMFWYRQDPGLGLRLIYFSYDVKMKEKGDIPEGYSVSREKKERFSLILESASTNQTSMYLCASSFMTSGSRYEQYFGPGTRLTVT.

This clonotype was counted between two and nine times. This chain joins TRBV29-1 and TRBJ2-5, with 7 bases aligning to TRBD2. J lost 2 bases, V lost 4 bases, and 7 bases had no gene match. CDR3 length: 14 amino acids. Germline lookup yields CDR1 SQVTM and CDR2 ANQGSEA. The CDR3 region has the DNA TGCAGCGTTGTGGGCGGGAGAAATCAAGAGACCCAGTACTTC. Encoded protein: CSVVGGRNQETQYF.

This clonotype showed up many times. V is TRBV12-3 or TRBV12-4 and J is TRBJ2-5; D may be TRBD2 (5 bases). V was shortened by 6 bases and J by 3 bases, with 11 bases between the two germline ends. The CDR3 covers 13 residues. This CDR3 reads CASSREEEETQYF. The CDR3 coding sequence is TGTGCCAGCAGCCGGGAAGAGGAAGAGACCCAGTACTTC.

The sample holds many counts of this clonotype. The chain uses TRBV27 and TRBJ1-1; D is possibly TRBD1 (6 bases). Trimming removed 2 bases from V and 0 bases from J, with 7 bases in between. Germline loops: CDR1 MNHEY, CDR2 SMNVEV (reference sequence). This CDR3 spans 14 amino acids. The DNA for the CDR3 is TGTGCCAGCAGTTTACACAGGGTGAACACTGAAGCTTTCTTT. Its protein is CASSLHRVNTEAFF.

This clonotype was counted a few times. This rearrangement joins TRBV11-2 to TRBJ2-2; 11 positions match TRBD2. Germline-derived CDR1 and CDR2 are SGHAT and FQNNGV. After removal of 4 bases from V and 5 bases from J, the junction contained 12 bases not matched to a gene. The CDR3 consists of 18 residues. CDR3: CASSSRTLAGVFTGELFF. The CDR3, as DNA: TGTGCCAGCAGCTCAAGGACACTAGCGGGAGTTTTTACCGGGGAGCTGTTTTTT.

DNA for the CDR3: TGTGCCAGCAGCGACCGACCTTCACAGGGGACTGGAAACACCATATATTTT. Amino acid sequence: CASSDRPSQGTGNTIYF. This chain connects TRBV7-2 to TRBJ1-3, with 7 bases that match TRBD1. This CDR3 comprises 17 residues. Germline V gives CDR1 SGHTA, CDR2 FQGNSA. Trimming removed 5 bases from V and 2 bases from J; junction bases left unmatched: 12.

The CDR3: CASSSRLAGETQYF. The CDR3 bases are TGTGCCAGCAGTTCCCGACTAGCGGGGGAGACCCAGTACTTC. The genes are TRBV6-2 or TRBV6-3 and TRBJ2-1; 11 nucleotides align to TRBD2. The J call may be incorrect, as the DNA end agrees better with TRBJ2-5. CDR3 length equals 14 residues. Looked up from germline, CDR1 is MNHEY and CDR2 is SVGEGT.

This clonotype was seen at least ten times. The CDR3 region has the DNA TGTGCCAGCAGTGACCCGTTAGCCGCCTTGGACGAGCAGTACTTC. Its protein is CASSDPLAALDEQYF. The rearrangement joins TRBV6-1 to TRBJ2-7; no clear D gene. Germline V gene data show CDR1 as MNHNS and CDR2 as SASEGT. Trimming stripped 3 bases from V and 5 bases from J, with 17 bases between. CDR3 size: 15 residues.

Concerning this clonotype: This could be a read error, since a much larger clone is one nucleotide away. This sequence joins TRBV7-2 and TRBJ2-3; a possible D gene is TRBD1 (5 bases). The J call is uncertain, as TRBJ2-1 better fits the DNA end. Germline CDR1 SGHTA, CDR2 FQGNSA. The CDR3 covers 16 residues. CDR3 sequence reads: CASSLPRQGNIYEQFF. CDR3 nucleotide sequence: TGTGCCAGCAGCTTACCGCGCCAGGGAAATATCTACGAGCAGTTCTTC.

The rearrangement uses TRBV9 and TRBJ2-7; 7 nucleotides agree with TRBD2. This CDR3 contains 17 residues. CDR1 SGDLS and CDR2 YYNGEE come from the germline V gene. V lost 7 bases, J lost 9 bases, and 25 bases stayed unmatched. The CDR3 region is CASSPTPLIAGEWVQYF. The CDR3 DNA is TGTGCCAGCTCCCCGACCCCTCTGATCGCGGGAGAGTGGGTGCAGTACTTC.

The chain is built from TRBV7-9 and TRBJ2-7, with D possibly matching TRBD1 (6 bases). Trimming took 5 bases from V and 5 from J, leaving 19 bases between them. Germline CDR1 SEHNR, CDR2 FQNEAQ (reference sequence). This CDR3 contains 15 residues. The CDR3: CASSPSQTGYHEQYF. The CDR3 DNA reads as TGTGCCAGCAGCCCCAGCCAAACAGGGTACCACGAGCAGTACTTC.

At least ten counts were recorded for this clonotype. The chain has TRBV28 and TRBJ2-1, with 7 positions matching TRBD2. Germline CDR1 MDHEN, CDR2 SYDVKM. The trim removed 5 bases at V and 5 bases at J, leaving 15 bases unmatched. The CDR3 covers 17 residues. The CDR3 DNA reads as TGTGCCAGCAGTACATCCCTGAAACTAGCGACTCACAATGAGCAGTTCTTC. Protein: CASSTSLKLATHNEQFF.

This clonotype showed up many times. The J gene is TRBJ1-4, the V gene TRBV2; D is perhaps TRBD1 (6 bases). V was cut by 8 bases and J by 7 bases, with 11 bases left in between. Germline CDR1 is SNHLY and CDR2 is FYNNEI. The CDR3 loop spans 12 amino acids. The CDR3 protein is CASHAGAEKLFF. CDR3 in DNA: TGTGCCAGCCACGCAGGGGCTGAAAAACTGTTTTTT.

This clonotype appeared a few times. The rearrangement uses TRBV6-1 and TRBJ2-1; D possibly corresponds to TRBD1 (6 bases). The CDR3 contains 18 residues. Germline CDR1 and CDR2: MNHNS and SASEGT. V lost 4 bases and J lost 4, with 23 bases in between. CDR3 nucleotides: TGTGCCAGCAGTGCCCTAATAGGGGGAGTTAACCTTTACAATGAGCAGTTCTTC. This codes for CASSALIGGVNLYNEQFF.

DNA of the CDR3: TGCGCCAGCAGCCAAGGAGTCGCGCGGGACGCCAATTCACCCCTCCACTTT. This translates into CASSQGVARDANSPLHF. The V call is TRBV4-1, the J call TRBJ1-6; TRBD1 is a possible D gene (5 bases). Trimming shortened V by 1 base and J by 7 bases, and 17 bases separated the two germline ends. CDR3 length equals 17 residues. Per germline, CDR1 MGHRA and CDR2 YSYEKL.

This clonotype has a count of ten or more. The V and J genes are TRBV7-6 and TRBJ2-1; 10 bases are shared with TRBD2. The CDR3 length is 19 residues. Per the germline V gene, CDR1 is SGHVS and CDR2 is FNYEAQ. After removal of 5 bases from V and 6 bases from J, the junction contained 19 bases not matched to a gene. CDR3 in amino acids: CASSGLTGTSALGGNEQFF. CDR3 DNA sequence: TGTGCCAGCAGCGGACTTACCGGGACTAGCGCGCTGGGGGGCAATGAGCAGTTCTTC.

CDR3: CASRTFTGGTDTQYF. The DNA for the CDR3 is TGTGCCAGCCGAACTTTTACCGGGGGAACAGATACGCAGTATTTT. The chain combines TRBV28 with TRBJ2-3; a weak D match, TRBD2 (6 bases). Trimming left V 8 bases short and J 3 bases short, with 18 bases between. The CDR3 is 15 residues long. Looked up from germline, CDR1 is MDHEN and CDR2 is SYDVKM.

This clonotype was counted a single time. The junction does not match germline at one end; this may be a read error. V is TRBV2 and J is TRBJ2-7, with 8 positions matching TRBD2. CDR3 length equals 15 residues. Germline V gives CDR1 SNHLY, CDR2 FYNNEI. In nucleotides, the CDR3 is TGTGCCAGCAGCCCAAGGGCGGGAGGCTCCTACGCGCAGTACTTC. Translated, it gives CASSPRAGGSYAQYF.

This clonotype was counted ten times or more. The chain has TRBV3-1 and TRBJ2-7; 11 nucleotides agree with TRBD2. J was trimmed by 2 bases and V by 3 bases; bases with no gene match: 3. The CDR3 is made up of 15 amino acids. Germline CDR1 and CDR2: LGHDT and YNNKEL (reference sequence). The CDR3 reads CASSQGLAVTYEQYF. In DNA, the CDR3 is TGTGCCAGCAGCCAGGGACTAGCGGTAACCTACGAGCAGTACTTC.

This clonotype came up many times. The chain has TRBV12-3 or TRBV12-4 and TRBJ2-2; the D gene is possibly TRBD1 (5 bases). This CDR3 is 12 amino acids long. V lost 5 bases to trimming and J lost 5 bases, with 6 bases between them. DNA for the CDR3: TGTGCCAGCAGTAGGGGTACCGGGGAGCTGTTTTTT. This sequence encodes CASSRGTGELFF.

There are a few counts of this clonotype. The V call is TRBV4-1, the J call TRBJ1-2; 7 nucleotides match TRBD1. J lost 2 bases, V lost 1 base, and 16 bases had no gene match. From germline, CDR1 is MGHRA and CDR2 YSYEKL. The CDR3 has 19 residues. CDR3 nucleotides: TGCGCCAGCAGCCAAGCCTCACGGACAGGAAGAACGGAGAACTATGGCTACACCTTC. Translated: CASSQASRTGRTENYGYTF.